The 28 T cell receptor beta chains below were found in one sample sequenced in a study of cytomegalovirus exposure and HLA in healthy donors. Some clones are missing from TCRdb's copy, which holds only in-frame ones; the method was immunoSEQ multiplex PCR. The sample has 150,000 to 200,000 clones; roughly 86% are singletons. Sequenced: PBMCs. The receptors stem from a woman between 18 and 30 years old in good health and CMV-seropositive.

The chain joins TRBV11-2 to TRBJ2-1; 10 bases fit TRBD2. CDR3 length: 15 residues. Losses at the gene ends were 2 bases for V and 7 bases for J; bases not matched to a gene: 5. Germline CDR1 and CDR2: SGHAT and FQNNGV. In DNA, the CDR3 is TGTGCCAGCAGCTTATCGCTAGCGGGAGCGAATGAGCAGTTCTTC. Encoded protein: CASSLSLAGANEQFF.

The chain has TRBV28 and TRBJ1-2; tentative D call: TRBD1 (5 bases). Germline CDR1 is MDHEN and CDR2 is SYDVKM. The CDR3 extends over 15 amino acids. The ends were cut back, 5 bases at V and 4 bases at J, with 17 bases in the middle. Written as DNA, the CDR3 is TGTGCCAGCAGTCCGCCGGGGGGTTGGTCCTATGGCTACACCTTC. Translated: CASSPPGGWSYGYTF.

The V gene is TRBV28, the J gene TRBJ2-7; TRBD2 agrees at 11 bases. The CDR3 length is 14 residues. The germline CDR1 and CDR2 sequences are MDHEN and SYDVKM. V was clipped by 5 bases and J by 5 bases; unmatched bases: 5. This chain's CDR3 is CASSGSGRDHEQYF. DNA of the CDR3: TGTGCCAGCAGTGGTAGCGGGAGGGACCACGAGCAGTACTTC.

The chain carries TRBV12-1 and TRBJ1-2; TRBD1, the table's D call, lacks a check against the DNA. TRBV12-1 is a listed pseudogene. There are 16 residues in the CDR3. CDR3 amino acids: CASSFAPGQGVYGYTF. The CDR3 DNA is TGTGCCAGCAGCTTTGCCCCCGGACAGGGGGTTTATGGCTACACCTTC.

The gene calls are TRBV13 and TRBJ2-5; 9 bases agree with TRBD2. The CDR3 is 16 amino acids. V shed 2 bases and J 5 bases; nucleotides not matched to a gene: 9. CDR1 PRHDT and CDR2 FYEKMQ come from the germline V gene (reference sequence). The CDR3 bases are TGTGCCAGCAGCTTACGAGCGGGAGGCTACGGGGAGACCCAGTACTTC. Its translation is CASSLRAGGYGETQYF.

V is TRBV5-1 and J is TRBJ2-4, with 7 bases aligning to TRBD2. The V and J ends lost 0 bases and 8 bases, in that order; junction bases with no gene match: 8. CDR1 is SGHRS and CDR2 is YFSETQ in the germline V gene. The CDR3 has 15 amino acids. The CDR3 nucleotides are TGCGCCAGCAGCTTGGTAACGGGGGGTGGCGACATTCAGTACTTC. As protein: CASSLVTGGGDIQYF.

This chain uses TRBV7-9 with TRBJ1-1; D possibly corresponds to TRBD1 (5 bases). The CDR3 is 15 amino acids. Germline CDR1 is SEHNR and CDR2 is FQNEAQ (reference sequence). V gave up 5 bases and J gave up 2 bases, with 15 bases separating them. The DNA of the CDR3 is TGTGCCAGCAGCCCTACAGGAAGGAAAAACACTGAAGCTTTCTTT. Encoded protein: CASSPTGRKNTEAFF.

This sequence joins TRBV5-1 and TRBJ2-7; D might be TRBD2 (6 bases). Germline CDR1 is SGHRS and CDR2 is YFSETQ. The CDR3 is 15 residues long. Trimming took 6 bases from V and 0 from J, leaving 16 bases between them. The CDR3 DNA follows: TGCGCCAGCAATCCCGAGCGGGTGAGCTCCTACGAGCAGTACTTC. The encoded protein is CASNPERVSSYEQYF. The entire variable domain, with the rest obtained from reference TRBV5-1 and TRBJ2-7, is as follows: KAGVTQTPRYLIKTRGQQVTLSCSPISGHRSVSWYQQTPGQGLQFLFEYFSETQRNKGNFPGRFSGRQFSNSRSEMNVSTLELGDSALYLCASNPERVSSYEQYFGPGTRLTVT.

This chain uses TRBV7-2 with TRBJ2-7; a weak D match, TRBD2 (6 bases). The CDR3 has 14 amino acids. Germline values: CDR1 SGHTA, CDR2 FQGNSA. Between the trimmed V and J ends, which lost 4 bases and 7 bases, there was a span of 17 bases. CDR3 DNA: TGTGCCAGCAGCTCAGATATAGTACGGGAGGAGCAGTACTTC. Its protein product is CASSSDIVREEQYF. The full variable domain, with the rest looked up from reference TRBV7-2 and TRBJ2-7, is GAGVSQSPSNKVTEKGKDVELRCDPISGHTALYWYRQSLGQGLEFLIYFQGNSAPDKSGLPSDRFSAERTGGSVSTLTIQRTQQEDSAVYLCASSSDIVREEQYFGPGTRLTVT.

The chain couples TRBV30 to TRBJ2-5, with 8 bases lining up with TRBD2. V was pared by 0 bases and J by 5 bases, with 8 bases of the junction left unmatched. CDR1 is GTSNPN, CDR2 SVGIG, per germline (reference sequence). The CDR3 sequence is 15 residues long. The CDR3 DNA is TGTGCCTGGAGTGTACGGGGGGGGCCTCGTGAGACCCAGTACTTC. This codes for CAWSVRGGPRETQYF.

The chain combines TRBV19 with TRBJ1-1, with D unresolved. Germline V lookup: CDR1 LNHDA, CDR2 SQIVND (reference sequence). The CDR3 sequence is 15 residues long. Trimming took 1 base from V and 1 from J, leaving 10 bases between them. CDR3 sequence (DNA): TGTGCCAGTAGTATAGGTGAGGGCTGGAACACTGAAGCTTTCTTT. Amino acids: CASSIGEGWNTEAFF.

The chain is built from TRBV28 and TRBJ2-2; maybe TRBD1 (6 bases). The CDR3 length is 12 residues. CDR1 and CDR2 from the germline V gene are MDHEN and SYDVKM. V lost 5 bases and J lost 5, with 6 bases in between. Here the CDR3 reads CASSTGTGELFF. CDR3 nucleotide sequence: TGTGCCAGCAGTACAGGGACCGGGGAGCTGTTTTTT.

The chain employs TRBV4-1 and TRBJ2-7, with D perhaps TRBD2 (5 bases). Germline lookup yields CDR1 MGHRA and CDR2 YSYEKL. The V end was cut by 0 bases, the J end by 2 bases, with 11 bases between. This CDR3 region has 15 residues. Here the CDR3 reads CASSQDPEAAYEQYF. The CDR3 region has the DNA TGCGCCAGCAGCCAAGATCCGGAGGCCGCCTACGAGCAGTACTTC.

This clone has only a few counts. This chain connects TRBV28 to TRBJ1-5, with 7 bases matching TRBD1. The CDR3 totals 16 residues. V lost 2 bases, J lost 3 bases, and 7 bases stayed unmatched. CDR1 is MDHEN and CDR2 is SYDVKM in the germline V gene. CDR3 protein: CASSLEQGQFNQPQHF. CDR3 nucleotides: TGTGCCAGCAGTTTAGAACAGGGACAGTTCAATCAGCCCCAGCATTTT.

V usage is TRBV7-2 and J usage is TRBJ2-5, with TRBD2 matching 7 bases. Trimming at V came to 5 bases and at J to 2 bases, leaving 2 bases not matched to a gene. CDR3 length: 13 amino acids. Germline CDR1 SGHTA, CDR2 FQGNSA. The CDR3 sequence: CASSRTRQETQYF. As DNA, the CDR3 is TGTGCCAGCAGCCGGACTAGACAAGAGACCCAGTACTTC. Full variable domain (missing parts from reference TRBV7-2 and TRBJ2-5): GAGVSQSPSNKVTEKGKDVELRCDPISGHTALYWYRQSLGQGLEFLIYFQGNSAPDKSGLPSDRFSAERTGGSVSTLTIQRTQQEDSAVYLCASSRTRQETQYFGPGTRLLVL.

The DNA of the CDR3 is TGTGCCAGCAGCTACGGACGGGGCACTGAAGCTTTCTTT. As protein: CASSYGRGTEAFF. This chain uses TRBV7-8 with TRBJ1-1; no reliable D call. The CDR3 contains 13 residues. Trimming removed 4 bases at V and 4 bases at J, with 10 bases between. Germline V gives CDR1 SGHVS, CDR2 FQNEAQ.

This clone was detected once. V usage is TRBV2 and J usage is TRBJ2-1, with D maybe TRBD2 (5 bases). This CDR3 region has 16 residues. Trimming stripped 7 bases from V and 0 bases from J, with 16 bases between. CDR1 and CDR2 from the germline V gene are SNHLY and FYNNEI. The CDR3 loop is CASKLEQRSSYNEQFF. CDR3 nucleotide sequence: TGTGCCAGCAAACTAGAACAAAGGAGCTCCTACAATGAGCAGTTCTTC.

The rearrangement joins TRBV28 to TRBJ2-7, with TRBD2 identical over 11 bases. In germline, CDR1 is MDHEN, CDR2 SYDVKM. Trimming removed 5 bases from V and 2 bases from J; junction bases left unmatched: 8. This CDR3 has 16 amino acids. The CDR3 coding sequence is TGTGCCAGCAGTGCGCTGCCGGGACTAGCGGCCTACGAGCAGTACTTC. As protein: CASSALPGLAAYEQYF.

The V call is TRBV28, the J call TRBJ2-2; 7 positions match TRBD2. The CDR3 has 16 residues. Germline-derived CDR1 and CDR2 are MDHEN and SYDVKM. J lost 9 bases, V lost 5 bases, and 15 bases had no gene match. The chain's CDR3 is CASSPTLAGAHRELFF. The DNA of the CDR3 is TGTGCCAGCAGTCCAACGCTCGCGGGAGCCCACCGGGAGCTGTTTTTT.

The chain has TRBV5-6 and TRBJ1-1; 8 bases map to TRBD1. The CDR3 contains 14 residues. Trimming took 6 bases from V and 5 from J; bases not matched to a gene: 9. CDR1 is SGHDT, CDR2 YYEEEE, per germline. The CDR3 spells CASKRTGSGTEAFF. The CDR3 DNA follows: TGTGCCAGCAAACGGACAGGGAGTGGGACTGAAGCTTTCTTT.

The gene calls are TRBV7-9 and TRBJ2-1, with TRBD2 matching over 7 bases. In germline, CDR1 is SEHNR, CDR2 FQNEAQ (reference sequence). Trimming cost V 3 bases and J 3 bases; bases outside gene matches: 11. The CDR3 sequence is 17 residues long. As DNA, the CDR3 is TGTGCCAGCAGCTTCCGCCTCCGGGAGCGGGACTACAATGAGCAGTTCTTC. Translation gives CASSFRLRERDYNEQFF.

V and J are TRBV15 and TRBJ2-4, with 13 bases lining up with TRBD2. The CDR3 loop spans 21 amino acids. V shed 0 bases and J 0 bases; nucleotides not matched to a gene: 11. Looked up from germline, CDR1 is LNHNV and CDR2 is YYDKDF (reference sequence). CDR3 DNA sequence: TGTGCCACCAGCAGAGATGTAACTAGCGGGAGGGCTCCACTAGCCAAAAACATTCAGTACTTC. It yields the protein CATSRDVTSGRAPLAKNIQYF.

The chain links TRBV6-6 to TRBJ2-1; 7 bases map to TRBD2. Germline CDR1 and CDR2: MNHNY and SVGAGI (reference sequence). V gave up 8 bases and J gave up 7 bases; unmatched junction bases: 11. This CDR3 is built from 14 residues. CDR3 in amino acids: CASGPWGGLNEQFF. The CDR3 nucleotides are TGTGCCAGCGGCCCCTGGGGAGGGCTAAATGAGCAGTTCTTC.

In its sample, this clone was seen once. The J gene is TRBJ1-2, the V gene TRBV5-1; 12 bases fit TRBD1. The length of the CDR3 is 15 residues. Per the germline V gene, CDR1 is SGHRS and CDR2 is YFSETQ. V lost 4 bases to trimming and J lost 4 bases; unmatched junction nucleotides: 5. CDR3 residues: CASSAGDRGPYGYTF. The DNA of the CDR3 is TGCGCCAGCAGCGCCGGGGACAGGGGGCCCTATGGCTACACCTTC. Combining the CDR3 with reference TRBV5-1 and TRBJ1-2 gives the whole variable domain KAGVTQTPRYLIKTRGQQVTLSCSPISGHRSVSWYQQTPGQGLQFLFEYFSETQRNKGNFPGRFSGRQFSNSRSEMNVSTLELGDSALYLCASSAGDRGPYGYTFGSGTRLTVV.

The gene calls are TRBV2 and TRBJ1-5; perhaps TRBD1 as D (6 bases). Trimming took off 4 bases at V and 7 bases at J, with 17 bases between the two ends. Germline loops: CDR1 SNHLY, CDR2 FYNNEI. This CDR3 is 15 amino acids long. The CDR3 sequence: CASSGEMGAGQPQHF. In nucleotides, the CDR3 is TGTGCCAGCAGTGGCGAGATGGGGGCAGGACAGCCCCAGCATTTT.

The V call is TRBV10-1, the J call TRBJ1-3; 7 bases are a match to TRBD1. J was trimmed by 0 bases and V by 6 bases; bases with no gene match: 5. From germline, CDR1 is WNHNN and CDR2 SYGVQD (reference sequence). The CDR3 length is 15 residues. CDR3 nucleotide sequence: TGCGCCAGCAGCTCCGGGACAGTCTCTGGAAACACCATATATTTT. It is translated as CASSSGTVSGNTIYF.

This clone has just a few counts. This chain connects TRBV27 to TRBJ1-5; D is unclear. Germline V gene lookup returns CDR1 MNHEY and CDR2 SMNVEV (reference sequence). The CDR3 has 14 amino acids. The germline V and J ends were trimmed by 6 bases and 6 bases, with 15 bases remaining between them. DNA for the CDR3: TGTGCCAGCAGACCCGGTCCGGAGGGTCAGCCCCAGCATTTT. As protein: CASRPGPEGQPQHF.

The chain is built from TRBV5-4 and TRBJ2-7; TRBD2 agrees at 7 bases. The J segment lost 3 bases and the V segment lost 0 bases, leaving 6 bases of the junction unmatched. Germline assignment: CDR1 SGHNT and CDR2 YYREEE (reference sequence). The CDR3 runs 15 residues. The CDR3 nucleotides are TGTGCCAGCAGCTTGGGGCTAGCGGAGATCTACGAGCAGTACTTC. Its translation is CASSLGLAEIYEQYF.